The 10 T cell receptor beta chains listed next were all sequenced from one sample in a study of T-cell reconstitution after alpha-beta-depleted transplantation in children. Using unique molecular identifiers, the investigators prepared the TCRbeta library. TCRdb re-derived calls from the PCR reads in MiXCR, one entry per CDR3 protein. The data hold some 520,000 distinct CDR3 sequences, with 32% observed a single time. Material: PBMCs from the stem cell graft donor, obtained from the stem cell graft. The receptor set was obtained from a human donor who donated a stem cell graft to a child with aplastic anemia.

In this sample, this clonotype turned up a few times. The rearrangement uses TRBV19 and TRBJ1-5, with TRBD1 as a possible D gene (6 bases). Germline assignment: CDR1 LNHDA and CDR2 SQIVND (reference sequence). V was trimmed by 7 bases and J by 0 bases, leaving 7 bases between them. This CDR3 region has 13 residues. The DNA for the CDR3 is TGTGCCAGTACGGACAGTAGCAATCAGCCCCAGCATTTT. Translated: CASTDSSNQPQHF.

This sequence joins TRBV7-6 and TRBJ1-3; D gene uncertain. Trimming left V 1 base short and J 1 base short, with 11 bases between. This CDR3 has 16 amino acids. Germline V gene lookup returns CDR1 SGHVS and CDR2 FNYEAQ. The DNA for the CDR3 is TGTGCCAGCAGCTTAGGCTCCTCCGCTTCTGGAAACACCATATATTTT. Protein sequence: CASSLGSSASGNTIYF.

This clonotype was observed a handful of times. The chain couples TRBV4-3 to TRBJ2-7; possible D gene TRBD2, 6 bases. Trimming took off 4 bases at V and 4 bases at J, with 17 bases between the two ends. The V gene's germline CDR1 is LGHNA and CDR2 YSLEER. The CDR3 sequence is 15 residues long. In nucleotides, the CDR3 is TGCGCCAGCAGCCTCTATACCGGGGCGGGGTACGAGCAGTACGTC. It translates to CASSLYTGAGYEQYV.

The chain recombines TRBV12-3 or TRBV12-4 with TRBJ1-2; a possible D gene is TRBD1 (5 bases). The CDR3 extends over 15 amino acids. The germline V and J ends were trimmed by 5 bases and 1 base, with 14 bases remaining between them. CDR3: CASSHPPGLNYGYTF. The CDR3 bases are TGTGCCAGCAGTCACCCTCCGGGACTTAACTATGGCTACACCTTC.

V is TRBV21-1 and J is TRBJ1-2; TRBD1, the table's D call, lacks a check against the DNA. TRBV21-1 is given as a pseudogene. This CDR3 has 14 residues. As DNA, the CDR3 is TGTGCCAGCAGCAAAGAAGTCAGAGGGGATGGCTACACCTTC. This translates into CASSKEVRGDGYTF.

This chain uses TRBV28 with TRBJ2-5, with a weak D call TRBD2 (6 bases). The germline gives CDR1 MDHEN, CDR2 SYDVKM. The CDR3 loop spans 11 amino acids. The germline V and J ends were trimmed by 6 bases and 6 bases, with 8 bases remaining between them. This chain's CDR3 is CASRRGKTQYF. The DNA for the CDR3 is TGTGCCAGCAGGCGGGGAAAGACCCAGTACTTC.

The sample holds a few counts of this clonotype. The chain joins TRBV6-1 to TRBJ2-3; no definite D call. The V gene lost 7 bases and the J gene lost 2 bases, with 16 bases spanning the gap. Germline loops: CDR1 MNHNS, CDR2 SASEGT. This CDR3 has 15 residues. The CDR3 DNA is TGTGCCAGCACTAGTATAGGCTCTGTCACAGATACGCAGTATTTT. Amino acids: CASTSIGSVTDTQYF.

This chain joins TRBV4-3 and TRBJ2-3; 9 bases are shared with TRBD2. The CDR3 consists of 16 residues. Germline values: CDR1 LGHNA, CDR2 YSLEER. J gave up 4 bases and V 0 bases, and 5 bases lay outside the gene matches. The CDR3 bases are TGCGCCAGCAGCCAAGATCATATAGCGGGAGCAGATACGCAGTATTTT. This codes for CASSQDHIAGADTQYF.

The chain links TRBV6-1 to TRBJ2-4; D is perhaps TRBD2 (5 bases). The CDR3 is made up of 13 amino acids. V lost 5 bases and J lost 1, with 6 bases in between. The germline V gene encodes CDR1 MNHNS and CDR2 SASEGT. The CDR3, as DNA: TGTGCCAGCAGTAGGGAGGCCAAAAACATTCAGTACTTC. Translated, it gives CASSREAKNIQYF.

The J gene is TRBJ2-1, the V gene TRBV19, with D hard to call. The CDR3 sequence is 16 residues long. Germline V gives CDR1 LNHDA, CDR2 SQIVND (reference sequence). Trimming removed 7 bases from V and 4 bases from J, with 20 bases in between. Here the CDR3 reads CASTRKGDALYNEQFF. DNA for the CDR3: TGTGCCAGTACGAGGAAGGGTGACGCCCTTTACAATGAGCAGTTCTTC.